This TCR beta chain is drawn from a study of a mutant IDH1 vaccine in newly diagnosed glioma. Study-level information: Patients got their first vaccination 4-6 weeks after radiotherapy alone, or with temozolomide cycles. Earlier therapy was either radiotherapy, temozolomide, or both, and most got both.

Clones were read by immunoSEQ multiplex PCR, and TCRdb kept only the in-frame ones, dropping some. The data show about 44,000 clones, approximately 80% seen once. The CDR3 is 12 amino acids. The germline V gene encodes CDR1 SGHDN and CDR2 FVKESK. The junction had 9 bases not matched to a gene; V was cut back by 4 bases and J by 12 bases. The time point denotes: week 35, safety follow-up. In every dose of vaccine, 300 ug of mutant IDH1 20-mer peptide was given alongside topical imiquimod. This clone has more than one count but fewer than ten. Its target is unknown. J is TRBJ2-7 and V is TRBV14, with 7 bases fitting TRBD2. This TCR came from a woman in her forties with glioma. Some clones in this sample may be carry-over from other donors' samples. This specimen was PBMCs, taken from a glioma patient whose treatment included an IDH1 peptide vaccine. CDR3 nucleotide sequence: TGTGCCAGCAGCCCATCGAGCGGGAACCGGTACTTC. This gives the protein CASSPSSGNRYF.